A single sample gave rise to the 26 T cell receptor beta chains below, sequenced in a study of cytomegalovirus exposure and HLA in healthy donors. The PCR had 60 Vbeta and 13 Jbeta primers. The protocol was immunoSEQ multiplex PCR, while the TCRdb copy is restricted to in-frame clones and leaves out a portion. The sample carries about 140,000 clones, roughly 83% recorded once. Sequencing was carried out using PBMCs. These receptors were taken from a man aged 35 to 55 in good health and CMV-seronegative.

In DNA form, the CDR3 reads TGTGCCATCCTTTACCGGGACAGGGGTGAAAAACTGTTTTTT. It encodes CAILYRDRGEKLFF. V gene TRBV2 combines with J gene TRBJ1-4, with 10 bases matching TRBD1. The V and J ends lost 10 bases and 7 bases, in that order; junction bases with no gene match: 9. Germline CDR1 and CDR2: SNHLY and FYNNEI. This CDR3 region has 14 residues.

Remarks on this clone: Its ends do not fully match the called genes, so a read error is possible. The V and J genes are TRBV5-1 and TRBJ2-7, with 9 bases fitting TRBD1. The CDR3 totals 16 residues. The germline V gene encodes CDR1 SGHRS and CDR2 YFSETQ. The DNA for the CDR3 is TGCGCCAGCAGCTCCGGGGGACAGGGAGGGTCCTACGAGCGGTACTTC. It specifies CASSSGGQGGSYERYF.

The chain links TRBV11-3 to TRBJ2-1; TRBD2 matches at 13 bases. The CDR3 runs 15 residues. Germline V gene lookup returns CDR1 SGHNT and CDR2 YENEEA. With 5 bases clipped from V and 6 bases from J, the junction kept 4 bases outside the gene matches. CDR3 nucleotide sequence: TGTGCCAGCAGCCGACTAGCGGGAGGTGGCAATGAGCAGTTCTTC. As protein: CASSRLAGGGNEQFF.

This clone has a single count. The rearrangement uses TRBV7-8 and TRBJ2-7; a possible D gene is TRBD2 (6 bases). The CDR3 is 15 residues long. The V and J ends lost 0 bases and 1 base respectively, with 10 bases between them. Per germline, CDR1 SGHVS and CDR2 FQNEAQ. CDR3 nucleotide sequence: TGTGCCAGCAGCTTAGCGGGGGACTTATCCTACGAGCAGTACTTC. This codes for CASSLAGDLSYEQYF. Using reference TRBV7-8 and TRBJ2-7 for the parts outside the CDR3, the full variable domain is GAGVSQSPRYKVAKRGQDVALRCDPISGHVSLFWYQQALGQGPEFLTYFQNEAQLDKSGLPSDRFFAERPEGSVSTLKIQRTQQEDSAVYLCASSLAGDLSYEQYFGPGTRLTVT.

The chain uses TRBV2 and TRBJ1-6; 9 nucleotides match TRBD1. CDR1 and CDR2 (germline): SNHLY, FYNNEI. Germline trimming cut 6 bases from V and 9 bases from J; bases unmatched to any gene: 6. The CDR3 has 14 amino acids. CDR3 loop: CASRTGTGSSPLHF. The CDR3 coding sequence is TGTGCCAGCAGGACCGGGACAGGGTCTTCACCCCTCCACTTT.

This chain joins TRBV19 and TRBJ1-5; D perhaps matches TRBD1 (6 bases). The CDR3 totals 15 residues. Looked up from germline, CDR1 is LNHDA and CDR2 is SQIVND (reference sequence). V gave up 3 bases and J gave up 4 bases, with 13 bases separating them. CDR3 loop: CASSIAARGNQPQHF. In DNA form, the CDR3 reads TGTGCCAGTAGTATCGCGGCCAGGGGTAATCAGCCCCAGCATTTT.

The rearrangement uses TRBV30 and TRBJ1-1; 9 bases align to TRBD1. J was trimmed by 0 bases and V by 0 bases; bases with no gene match: 5. CDR1 and CDR2 from the germline V gene are GTSNPN and SVGIG (reference sequence). The CDR3 has 16 residues. The CDR3 spells CAWSVPYRGLNTEAFF. CDR3 DNA: TGTGCCTGGAGTGTACCCTACAGGGGGCTGAACACTGAAGCTTTCTTT.

This clone was detected only once. CDR3 protein: CASSSGLTNTEAFF. For the CDR3, the DNA is TGTGCCAGCAGTTCGGGACTCACGAACACTGAAGCTTTCTTT. V and J are TRBV27 and TRBJ1-1, with D maybe TRBD1 (5 bases). Trimming left V 4 bases short and J 1 base short, with 10 bases between. CDR1 is MNHEY, CDR2 SMNVEV, per germline (reference sequence). CDR3 length equals 14 residues.

The sample holds a few counts of this clone. The CDR3 DNA follows: TGTGCCAGCAGTGCCTCGGGACTAGCGGGGAGGCAGTATTTT. Translated, it gives CASSASGLAGRQYF. This chain joins TRBV6-4 and TRBJ2-3; 13 bases align to TRBD2. Trimming cost V 4 bases and J 11 bases; bases outside gene matches: 6. The germline V gene encodes CDR1 MRHNA and CDR2 SNTAGT. This CDR3 has 14 amino acids.

V usage is TRBV7-3 and J usage is TRBJ2-7, with D tentatively TRBD1 (6 bases). The CDR3 is 13 amino acids. CDR1 is SGHTA and CDR2 is FQGTGA in the germline V gene. The chain's CDR3 is CSCSPQGHLEQYF. CDR3 in DNA: TGTTCCTGCAGTCCCCAGGGACATCTCGAGCAGTACTTC.

This chain connects TRBV5-6 to TRBJ1-5; 7 bases align to TRBD1. Germline assignment: CDR1 SGHDT and CDR2 YYEEEE. V gave up 0 bases and J gave up 5 bases; unmatched junction bases: 11. This CDR3 contains 17 residues. CDR3 coding DNA: TGTGCCAGCAGCTTGGGGGGCCCGGGACAGTTGTATCAGCCCCAGCATTTT. It is translated as CASSLGGPGQLYQPQHF.

On this clone: A junction end diverges from the germline sequence, so it may reflect a read error. CDR3 region: CSSSLTIRREGRATYEQYF. Here the CDR3 DNA reads TGTTCCAGCAGCTTAACCATTCGGAGGGAGGGCAGAGCTACCTACGAGCAGTACTTC. The chain joins TRBV7-9 to TRBJ2-7; 7 bases are shared with TRBD2. The length of the CDR3 is 19 residues. Per the germline V gene, CDR1 is SEHNR and CDR2 is FQNEAQ (reference sequence). Full variable domain (rest looked up from reference TRBV7-9 and TRBJ2-7): DTGVSQNPRHKITKRGQNVTFRCDPISEHNRLYWYRQTLGQGPEFLTYFQNEAQLEKSRLLSDRFSAERPKGSFSTLEIQRTEQGDSAMYLCSSSLTIRREGRATYEQYFGPGTRLTVT.

On this clone itself: The junction does not match germline at one end; this may be a read error. The rearrangement joins TRBV15 to TRBJ2-5, with D possibly matching TRBD1 (5 bases). The CDR3 is made up of 16 amino acids. Germline CDR1 reads LNHNV; CDR2 reads YYDKDF (reference sequence). This CDR3 reads CAISRERGLLPETQYF. The DNA for the CDR3 is TGTGCCATCAGCAGAGAAAGGGGCCTCCTCCCAGAGACCCAGTACTTC.

The chain uses TRBV30 and TRBJ2-7; perhaps TRBD2 as D (6 bases). Germline V gene data show CDR1 as GTSNPN and CDR2 as SVGIG (reference sequence). Trimming removed 0 bases at V and 2 bases at J, with 20 bases between. This CDR3 contains 17 residues. The CDR3 DNA sequence: TGTGCCTGGAGTGTAAGTGGTTACGGGGACTGGACCTACGAGCAGTACTTC. It codes for CAWSVSGYGDWTYEQYF.

V usage is TRBV19 and J usage is TRBJ2-7; a weak D match, TRBD1 (6 bases). The CDR3 contains 15 residues. From germline, CDR1 is LNHDA and CDR2 SQIVND (reference sequence). V lost 3 bases and J lost 4, with 16 bases in between. The CDR3 bases are TGTGCCAGTAGTATCTCCTTGGGGGCGAGTTACGAGCAGTACTTC. Its translation: CASSISLGASYEQYF. Combining the CDR3 with reference TRBV19 and TRBJ2-7 gives the whole variable domain DGGITQSPKYLFRKEGQNVTLSCEQNLNHDAMYWYRQDPGQGLRLIYYSQIVNDFQKGDIAEGYSVSREKKESFPLTVTSAQKNPTAFYLCASSISLGASYEQYFGPGTRLTVT.

Note on this clone: The same CDR3 is also encoded by other DNA sequences in this sample. This chain uses TRBV4-2 with TRBJ2-1; 10 bases map to TRBD1. Trimming at V came to 0 bases and at J to 3 bases, leaving 2 bases not matched to a gene. CDR3 length: 16 residues. Per the germline V gene, CDR1 is LGHNA and CDR2 is YNFKEQ. This chain's CDR3 is CASSQDWDRGYNEQFF. As DNA, the CDR3 is TGTGCCAGCAGCCAAGATTGGGACAGGGGCTACAATGAGCAGTTCTTC.

The chain joins TRBV11-2 to TRBJ1-3; 8 bases fit TRBD1. Germline V gene sequence: CDR1 SGHAT, CDR2 FQNNGV. There are 18 residues in the CDR3. Losses at the gene ends were 0 bases for V and 2 bases for J; bases not matched to a gene: 9. DNA of the CDR3: TGTGCCAGCAGCTTAGATCCTCAGGGGGCTCGAGCTGGAAACACCATATATTTT. It codes for CASSLDPQGARAGNTIYF.

This chain uses TRBV19 with TRBJ1-3; 8 bases are a match to TRBD1. V was pared by 5 bases and J by 4 bases, with 10 bases of the junction left unmatched. The CDR3 covers 16 residues. Germline V gives CDR1 LNHDA, CDR2 SQIVND (reference sequence). DNA for the CDR3: TGTGCCAGTAGTCCAAAGGACAGGGCTCTGGGAAACACCATATATTTT. Its translation: CASSPKDRALGNTIYF. The whole variable domain, filled in from reference TRBV19 and TRBJ1-3, reads DGGITQSPKYLFRKEGQNVTLSCEQNLNHDAMYWYRQDPGQGLRLIYYSQIVNDFQKGDIAEGYSVSREKKESFPLTVTSAQKNPTAFYLCASSPKDRALGNTIYFGEGSWLTVV.

The chain joins TRBV30 to TRBJ2-7; 9 bases line up with TRBD1. V gave up 1 base and J gave up 2 bases; unmatched junction bases: 3. The germline gives CDR1 GTSNPN, CDR2 SVGIG (reference sequence). This CDR3 has 14 amino acids. CDR3 protein: CAWSGTGDPYEQYF. CDR3 in DNA: TGTGCCTGGAGTGGGACAGGGGACCCCTACGAGCAGTACTTC.

V usage is TRBV5-4 and J usage is TRBJ2-2, with a possible D match to TRBD2 (5 bases). Per germline, CDR1 SGHNT and CDR2 YYREEE (reference sequence). V was cut by 3 bases and J by 3 bases, with 9 bases left in between. The CDR3 is 14 amino acids. The CDR3 spells CASSSHGDTGELFF. The CDR3 nucleotides read TGTGCCAGCAGCTCCCACGGGGACACCGGGGAGCTGTTTTTT.

This chain connects TRBV4-2 to TRBJ2-1, with TRBD2 as a possible D gene (5 bases). With 0 bases removed from V and 3 bases from J, the gap between germline ends came to 9 bases. Germline CDR1 reads LGHNA; CDR2 reads YNFKEQ. This CDR3 comprises 15 residues. CDR3 region: CASSQDGLLYNEQFF. The CDR3 DNA reads as TGTGCCAGCAGCCAAGATGGACTCCTCTACAATGAGCAGTTCTTC.

The CDR3 here is CASRDRLGQNQPQHF. The CDR3 nucleotides read TGTGCCAGCAGGGATCGGTTAGGGCAGAATCAGCCCCAGCATTTT. This chain links TRBV19 with TRBJ1-5; possibly TRBD1 for D (5 bases). V lost 9 bases to trimming and J lost 4 bases, with 19 bases between them. The CDR3 covers 15 residues. The V gene's germline CDR1 is LNHDA and CDR2 SQIVND (reference sequence).

The chain recombines TRBV5-6 with TRBJ2-7; the match to TRBD2 covers 10 bases. Germline V gene lookup returns CDR1 SGHDT and CDR2 YYEEEE. This CDR3 spans 16 amino acids. Trimming at V came to 2 bases and at J to 5 bases, leaving 10 bases not matched to a gene. This CDR3 is CASSFRASGRGNEQYF. Written as DNA, the CDR3 is TGTGCCAGCAGCTTTCGCGCTAGCGGGAGAGGCAACGAGCAGTACTTC.

The gene calls are TRBV7-2 and TRBJ1-6; D is ambiguous. The V gene lost 2 bases and the J gene lost 7 bases, with 6 bases spanning the gap. Per germline, CDR1 SGHTA and CDR2 FQGNSA. This CDR3 contains 13 residues. CDR3 amino acids: CASSLLTNSPLHF. The CDR3 DNA is TGTGCCAGCAGCTTATTGACAAATTCACCCCTCCACTTT.

The chain recombines TRBV14 with TRBJ2-5, with D unclear. Between the trimmed V and J ends, which lost 2 bases and 5 bases, there was a span of 18 bases. Germline CDR1 reads SGHDN; CDR2 reads FVKESK. This CDR3 is built from 16 residues. The CDR3 region is CASSQHGRLVGETQYF. The CDR3 DNA reads TGTGCCAGCAGCCAACACGGCCGACTGGTCGGGGAGACCCAGTACTTC.

This chain joins TRBV28 and TRBJ2-3; TRBD1 aligns across 7 bases. The CDR3 sequence is 15 residues long. The V gene's germline CDR1 is MDHEN and CDR2 SYDVKM. Germline trimming cut 5 bases from V and 0 bases from J; bases unmatched to any gene: 5. The CDR3 DNA sequence: TGTGCCAGCAGTATAGGGGGCTATAGCACAGATACGCAGTATTTT. Residues: CASSIGGYSTDTQYF.